The 5 T cell receptor beta chains presented below share a single source sample, sequenced in a study of blood T cell repertoires in COVID-19. The table came from immunoSEQ multiplex PCR; TCRdb's copy has only in-frame clones and leaves some out. The profile shows around 200,000 clones, around nine tenths of them singletons. The sequenced sample consisted of peripheral blood. Receptors were obtained from a woman younger than 35 who had recovered from COVID-19.

The chain couples TRBV24-1 to TRBJ2-2; 13 bases agree with TRBD2. Germline V gives CDR1 KGHDR, CDR2 SFDVKD. The CDR3 runs to 17 residues. Germline trimming cut 3 bases from V and 4 bases from J; bases unmatched to any gene: 4. This CDR3 is CATSDTTSGRRTGELFF. The CDR3 nucleotides are TGTGCCACCAGTGATACGACTAGCGGGAGGCGCACCGGGGAGCTGTTTTTT.

This chain connects TRBV11-3 to TRBJ2-1; 8 bases are shared with TRBD1. The CDR3 spans 15 residues. Germline loops: CDR1 SGHNT, CDR2 YENEEA. V was pared by 2 bases and J by 8 bases, with 8 bases of the junction left unmatched. CDR3 in amino acids: CASSLLETGDDEQFF. The CDR3 nucleotides are TGTGCCAGCAGCTTATTGGAGACAGGGGACGATGAGCAGTTCTTC.

This sequence joins TRBV4-3 and TRBJ2-1; D not resolved. Germline V gene sequence: CDR1 LGHNA, CDR2 YSLEER. Trimming removed 0 bases from V and 7 bases from J, with 13 bases in between. There are 15 residues in the CDR3. In DNA form, the CDR3 reads TGCGCCAGCAGCCAAGATCCCCGACACCTGAATGAGCAGTTCTTC. It translates to CASSQDPRHLNEQFF.

V usage is TRBV7-2 and J usage is TRBJ2-5; no reliable D call. CDR3 length: 14 residues. Deletions cut 5 bases from V and 2 bases from J, with 12 bases between. CDR1 and CDR2 from the germline V gene are SGHTA and FQGNSA. Written as DNA, the CDR3 is TGTGCCAGCAGCCCCAACATAAGACAAGAGACCCAGTACTTC. This translates into CASSPNIRQETQYF.

The V gene is TRBV18, the J gene TRBJ2-3, with 7 nucleotides matching TRBD1. Per the germline V gene, CDR1 is KGHSH and CDR2 is LQKENI. The V gene end was trimmed by 2 bases and the J gene end by 0 bases; junction bases not matched to a gene: 2. The CDR3 is 15 amino acids. DNA for the CDR3: TGTGCCAGCTCACCAGCGACAGGGAGCACAGATACGCAGTATTTT. This codes for CASSPATGSTDTQYF.